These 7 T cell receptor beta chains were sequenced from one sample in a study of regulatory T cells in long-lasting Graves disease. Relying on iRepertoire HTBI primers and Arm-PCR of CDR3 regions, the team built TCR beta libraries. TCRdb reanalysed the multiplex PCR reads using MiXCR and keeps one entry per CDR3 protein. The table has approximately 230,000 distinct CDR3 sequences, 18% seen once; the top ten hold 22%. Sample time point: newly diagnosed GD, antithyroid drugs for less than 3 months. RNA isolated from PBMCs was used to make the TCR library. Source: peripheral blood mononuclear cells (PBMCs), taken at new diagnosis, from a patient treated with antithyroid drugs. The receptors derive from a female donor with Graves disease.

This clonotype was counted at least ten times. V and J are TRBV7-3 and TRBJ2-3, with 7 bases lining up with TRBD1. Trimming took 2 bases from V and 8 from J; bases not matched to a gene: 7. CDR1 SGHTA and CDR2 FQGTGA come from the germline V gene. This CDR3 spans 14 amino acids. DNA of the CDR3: TGTGCCAGCAGCTTAGAAGGGGGCCGGGGTACGCAGTATTTT. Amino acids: CASSLEGGRGTQYF.

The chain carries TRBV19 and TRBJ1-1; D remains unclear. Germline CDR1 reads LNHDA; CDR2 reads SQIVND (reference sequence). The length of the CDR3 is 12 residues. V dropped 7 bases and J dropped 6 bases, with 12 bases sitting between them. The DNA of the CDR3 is TGTGCCAGTACCAAACCCCGGGCTGAAGCTTTCTTT. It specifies CASTKPRAEAFF.

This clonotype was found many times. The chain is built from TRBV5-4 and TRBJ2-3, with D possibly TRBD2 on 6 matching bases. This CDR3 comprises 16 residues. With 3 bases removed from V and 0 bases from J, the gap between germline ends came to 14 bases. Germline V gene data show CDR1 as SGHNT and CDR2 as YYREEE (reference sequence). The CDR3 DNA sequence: TGTGCCAGCAGCTCGGGGACCGGAGGGAGCACAGATACGCAGTATTTT. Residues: CASSSGTGGSTDTQYF.

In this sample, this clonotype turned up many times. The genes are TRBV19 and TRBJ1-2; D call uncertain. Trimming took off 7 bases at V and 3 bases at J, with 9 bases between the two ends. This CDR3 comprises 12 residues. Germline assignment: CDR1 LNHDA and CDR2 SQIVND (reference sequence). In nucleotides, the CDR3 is TGTGCCAGTAAGCCAGACTACTATGGCTACACCTTC. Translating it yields CASKPDYYGYTF.

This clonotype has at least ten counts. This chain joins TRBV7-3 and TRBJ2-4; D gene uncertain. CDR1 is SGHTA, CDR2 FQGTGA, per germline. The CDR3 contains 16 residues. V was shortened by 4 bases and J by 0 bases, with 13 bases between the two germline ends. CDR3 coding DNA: TGTGCCAGCAGCTCAGCCATAGGGTTAGCCAAAAACATTCAGTACTTC. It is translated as CASSSAIGLAKNIQYF. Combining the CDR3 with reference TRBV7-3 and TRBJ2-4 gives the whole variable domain GAGVSQTPSNKVTEKGKYVELRCDPISGHTALYWYRQSLGQGPEFLIYFQGTGAADDSGLPNDRFFAVRPEGSVSTLKIQRTERGDSAVYLCASSSAIGLAKNIQYFGAGTRLSVL.

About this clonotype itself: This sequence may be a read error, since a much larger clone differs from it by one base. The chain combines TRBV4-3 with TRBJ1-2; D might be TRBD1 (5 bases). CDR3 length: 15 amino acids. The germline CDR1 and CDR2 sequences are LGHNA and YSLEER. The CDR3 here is CVSSQEEAGRRGYTF. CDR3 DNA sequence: TGCGTCAGCAGCCAAGAGGAAGCGGGGCGACGCGGCTACACCTTC.

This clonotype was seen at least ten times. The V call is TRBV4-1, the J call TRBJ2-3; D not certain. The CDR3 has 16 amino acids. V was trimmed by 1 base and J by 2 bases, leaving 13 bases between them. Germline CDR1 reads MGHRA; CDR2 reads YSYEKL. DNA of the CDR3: TGCGCCAGCAGCCAAGCTAGGGTTCATTCCACAGATACGCAGTATTTT. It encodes CASSQARVHSTDTQYF.